The sequence of this T cell receptor (beta chain) was determined in a study of cytomegalovirus exposure and HLA in healthy donors. The PCR ran on 60 Vbeta and 13 Jbeta primers. TCRdb's table, derived via immunoSEQ multiplex PCR, lists solely in-frame clones and lacks some. The repertoire holds about 200,000 clones, with just over 75% as singletons. Sequences were obtained from PBMCs. This TCR came from a man aged 18-30 years in good health and CMV-seronegative.

The chain's CDR3 is CASSHPPAGIRFLFF. Here the CDR3 DNA reads TGCGCCAGCAGCCATCCCCCCGCCGGGATCCGATTTCTGTTTTTT. The chain is built from TRBV4-1 and TRBJ1-4; D remains ambiguous. The germline V and J ends were trimmed by 3 bases and 14 bases, with 22 bases remaining between them. Germline CDR1 is MGHRA and CDR2 is YSYEKL. The CDR3 consists of 15 residues.